A single sample is the source of the 8 T cell receptor beta chains below, sequenced in a study of blood T cell repertoires in COVID-19. The table came from immunoSEQ multiplex PCR; TCRdb's copy has only in-frame clones and leaves some out. The sample yields fewer than 300,000 clones, less than 85% seen once. Sequencing was carried out using peripheral blood. The source is a woman under 30 with acute or convalescent COVID-19.

The chain carries TRBV13 and TRBJ2-7; 10 bases map to TRBD2. The junction had 6 bases not matched to a gene; V was cut back by 5 bases and J by 5 bases. The germline V gene encodes CDR1 PRHDT and CDR2 FYEKMQ (reference sequence). The CDR3 extends over 14 amino acids. In DNA, the CDR3 is TGTGCCAGCAGCGCCGGGACTAGCGTCCACGAGCAGTACTTC. It specifies CASSAGTSVHEQYF.

The chain couples TRBV6-5 to TRBJ1-5; D remains ambiguous. CDR1 MNHEY and CDR2 SVGAGI come from the germline V gene. CDR3 length: 15 amino acids. V was trimmed by 6 bases and J by 0 bases, leaving 12 bases between them. The CDR3 DNA sequence: TGTGCCAGCAGAGTAATGAGAGATAGCAATCAGCCCCAGCATTTT. It translates to CASRVMRDSNQPQHF.

This clone was recorded a few times. This CDR3 is also generated by other DNA sequences in the sample. The V and J genes are TRBV5-1 and TRBJ2-2, with 11 bases aligning to TRBD2. After removal of 4 bases from V and 3 bases from J, the junction contained 2 bases not matched to a gene. The CDR3 spans 15 residues. The germline gives CDR1 SGHRS, CDR2 YFSETQ. The CDR3 nucleotides are TGCGCCAGCAGCCTGGGACTAGCGGACACCGGGGAGCTGTTTTTT. Protein: CASSLGLADTGELFF.

The chain links TRBV5-1 to TRBJ1-2, with a weak D call TRBD1 (6 bases). V shed 3 bases and J shed 3 bases, with 9 bases lying between them. Germline V gene sequence: CDR1 SGHRS, CDR2 YFSETQ. CDR3 size: 13 residues. Here the CDR3 DNA reads TGCGCCAGCAGCTCGGGACAATACTATGGCTACACCTTC. It is translated as CASSSGQYYGYTF.

This chain joins TRBV6-5 and TRBJ1-4, with 7 bases aligning to TRBD1. The CDR3 totals 15 residues. After removal of 2 bases from V and 10 bases from J, the junction contained 10 bases not matched to a gene. CDR1 is MNHEY, CDR2 SVGAGI, per germline. The CDR3 sequence is CASSYGGTGDVKLFF. CDR3 bases: TGTGCCAGCAGTTACGGCGGAACAGGGGATGTAAAACTGTTTTTT.

V is TRBV3-1 (or the pseudogene TRBV3-2) and J is TRBJ2-1, with unresolved D. Looked up from germline, CDR1 is LGHDT and CDR2 is YNNKEL (reference sequence). The CDR3 has 13 amino acids. V was cut by 3 bases and J by 8 bases, with 11 bases left in between. Here the CDR3 DNA reads TGTGCCAGCAGCCAGTCGGGTCCGGATGAGCAGTTCTTC. As protein: CASSQSGPDEQFF.

This rearrangement joins TRBV3-1 (or the pseudogene TRBV3-2) to TRBJ2-1; 10 nucleotides match TRBD2. This CDR3 contains 17 residues. V shed 0 bases and J 5 bases; nucleotides not matched to a gene: 7. Germline V gene lookup returns CDR1 LGHDT and CDR2 YNNKEL (reference sequence). For the CDR3, the DNA is TGTGCCAGCAGCCAAGAGAGAGCGGGAGGGTTCAACAATGAGCAGTTCTTC. Amino acids: CASSQERAGGFNNEQFF.

This chain joins TRBV5-1 and TRBJ2-7; D may be TRBD2 (6 bases). Germline CDR1 and CDR2: SGHRS and YFSETQ. The V end was cut by 0 bases, the J end by 5 bases, with 12 bases between. There are 14 residues in the CDR3. DNA for the CDR3: TGCGCCAGCAGCTTGGCCAGGGAGGTGGACGAGCAGTACTTC. This gives the protein CASSLAREVDEQYF.